The T cell receptor beta chain under discussion was sequenced for a study of T cell responses to AZD1222 COVID-19 vaccine. Overall study findings and caveats: Donors were largely white British and mainly female; clonal diversity was possibly underestimated.

Remarks on this clone: Its antigen remains unknown.

TCRdb's copy holds only in-frame clones and misses some; the assay was immunoSEQ multiplex PCR. The sample shows 110,000 to 150,000 clones, approximately 90% of them seen only once. The source was peripheral blood, collected 28 days after the second AZD1222 dose. The source of this sequence is an adult who received the AZD1222 COVID-19 vaccine.

CDR3 loop: CASSFLPDSNSYTF. The CDR3 nucleotides are TGCGCCAGCAGCTTTTTGCCGGATTCTAATAGCTACACCTTC. The V call is TRBV5-1, the J call TRBJ1-2; D gene uncertain. V shed 2 bases and J shed 9 bases, with 17 bases lying between them. This CDR3 spans 14 amino acids. Germline CDR1 and CDR2: SGHRS and YFSETQ. The full variable domain, its missing parts supplied by reference TRBV5-1 and TRBJ1-2, is KAGVTQTPRYLIKTRGQQVTLSCSPISGHRSVSWYQQTPGQGLQFLFEYFSETQRNKGNFPGRFSGRQFSNSRSEMNVSTLELGDSALYLCASSFLPDSNSYTFGSGTRLTVV.